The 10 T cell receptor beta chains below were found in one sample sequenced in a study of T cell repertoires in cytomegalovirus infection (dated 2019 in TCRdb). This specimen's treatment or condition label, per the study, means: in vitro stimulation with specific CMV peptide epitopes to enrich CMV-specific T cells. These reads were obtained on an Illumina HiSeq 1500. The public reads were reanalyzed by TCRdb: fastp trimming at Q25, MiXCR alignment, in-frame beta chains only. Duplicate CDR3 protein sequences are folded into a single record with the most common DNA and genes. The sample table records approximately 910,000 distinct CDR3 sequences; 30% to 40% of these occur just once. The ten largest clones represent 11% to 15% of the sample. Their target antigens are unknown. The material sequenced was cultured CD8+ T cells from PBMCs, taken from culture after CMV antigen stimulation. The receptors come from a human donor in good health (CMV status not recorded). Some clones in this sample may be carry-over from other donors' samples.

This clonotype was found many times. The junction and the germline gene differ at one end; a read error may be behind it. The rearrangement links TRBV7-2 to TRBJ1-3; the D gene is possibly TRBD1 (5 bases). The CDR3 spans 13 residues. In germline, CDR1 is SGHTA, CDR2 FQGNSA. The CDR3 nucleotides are TGTGCCAGCAGCGTACCGGGGGAGGCCTTTCTGGATTTT. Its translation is CASSVPGEAFLDF.

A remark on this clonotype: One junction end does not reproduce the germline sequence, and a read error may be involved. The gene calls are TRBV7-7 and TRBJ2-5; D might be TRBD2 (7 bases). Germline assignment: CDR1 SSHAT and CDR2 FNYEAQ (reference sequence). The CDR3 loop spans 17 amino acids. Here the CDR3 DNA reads TGTGCTAGCAGCTTAACGGGGGGCCGCTCCAATCAAGAGACCCAGTACTTC. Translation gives CASSLTGGRSNQETQYF.

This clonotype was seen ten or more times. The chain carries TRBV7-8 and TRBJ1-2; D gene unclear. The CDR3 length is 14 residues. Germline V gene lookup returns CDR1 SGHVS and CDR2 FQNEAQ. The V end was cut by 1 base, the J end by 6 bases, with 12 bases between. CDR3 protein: CASSLDPVWDGYTF. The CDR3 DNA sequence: TGTGCCAGCAGCTTAGACCCCGTTTGGGATGGCTACACCTTC. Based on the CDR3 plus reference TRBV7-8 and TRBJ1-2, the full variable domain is GAGVSQSPRYKVAKRGQDVALRCDPISGHVSLFWYQQALGQGPEFLTYFQNEAQLDKSGLPSDRFFAERPEGSVSTLKIQRTQQEDSAVYLCASSLDPVWDGYTFGSGTRLTVV.

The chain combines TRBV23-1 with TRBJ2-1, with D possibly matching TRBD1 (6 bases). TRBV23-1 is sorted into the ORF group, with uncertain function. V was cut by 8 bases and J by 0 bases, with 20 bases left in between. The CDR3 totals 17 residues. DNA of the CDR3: TGCGCCAGCGTACTGACAGGCCCCTCTAGCTCCTACAATGAGCAGTTCTTC. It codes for CASVLTGPSSSYNEQFF.

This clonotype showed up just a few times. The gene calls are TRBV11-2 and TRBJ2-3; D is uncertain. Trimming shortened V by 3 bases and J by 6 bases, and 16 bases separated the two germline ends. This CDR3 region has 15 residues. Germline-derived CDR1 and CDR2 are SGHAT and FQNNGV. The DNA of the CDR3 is TGTGCCAGCAGCTTCCCAGACACGGTTCGGGATACGCAGTATTTT. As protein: CASSFPDTVRDTQYF. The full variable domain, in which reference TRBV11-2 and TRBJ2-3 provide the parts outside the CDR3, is EAGVAQSPRYKIIEKRQSVAFWCNPISGHATLYWYQQILGQGPKLLIQFQNNGVVDDSQLPKDRFSAERLKGVDSTLKIQPAKLEDSAVYLCASSFPDTVRDTQYFGPGTRLTVL.

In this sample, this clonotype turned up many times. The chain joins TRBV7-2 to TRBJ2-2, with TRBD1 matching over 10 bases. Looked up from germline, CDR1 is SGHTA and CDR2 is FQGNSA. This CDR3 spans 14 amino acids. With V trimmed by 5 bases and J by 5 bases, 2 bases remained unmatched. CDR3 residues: CASSAGQGTGELFF. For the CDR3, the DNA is TGTGCCAGCAGCGCGGGACAGGGGACCGGGGAGCTGTTTTTT.

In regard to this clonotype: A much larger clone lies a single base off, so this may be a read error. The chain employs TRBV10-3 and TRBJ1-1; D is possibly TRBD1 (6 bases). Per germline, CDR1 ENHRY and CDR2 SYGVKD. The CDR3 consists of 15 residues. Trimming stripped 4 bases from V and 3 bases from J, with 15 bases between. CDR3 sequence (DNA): TGTGCCATCAGTGGGGGGGGGCGAGAGGACACTGAAGCTTTCTTT. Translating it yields CAISGGGREDTEAFF.

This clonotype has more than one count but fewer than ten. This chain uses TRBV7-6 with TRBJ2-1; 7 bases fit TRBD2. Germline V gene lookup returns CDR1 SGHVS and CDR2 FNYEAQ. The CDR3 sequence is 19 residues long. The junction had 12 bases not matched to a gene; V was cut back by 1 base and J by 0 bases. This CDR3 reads CASSLGGEGRVFSYNEQFF. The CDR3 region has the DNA TGTGCCAGCAGCTTAGGGGGGGAGGGCAGGGTCTTCTCCTACAATGAGCAGTTCTTC.

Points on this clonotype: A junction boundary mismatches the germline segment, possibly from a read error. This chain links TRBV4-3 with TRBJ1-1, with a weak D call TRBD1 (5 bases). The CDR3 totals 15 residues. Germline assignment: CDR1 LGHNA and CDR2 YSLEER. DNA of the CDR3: TGCACCAGCAGCCAAGACCCGGGGGGGAACACTGAAGCTTTCTTT. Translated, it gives CTSSQDPGGNTEAFF.

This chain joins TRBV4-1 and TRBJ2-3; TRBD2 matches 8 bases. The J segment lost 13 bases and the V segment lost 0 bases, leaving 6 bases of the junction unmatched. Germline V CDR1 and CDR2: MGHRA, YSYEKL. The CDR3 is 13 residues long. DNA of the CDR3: TGCGCCAGCAGCCAAGAGAGAGCGGGGGAGAAGTATTTT. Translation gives CASSQERAGEKYF.